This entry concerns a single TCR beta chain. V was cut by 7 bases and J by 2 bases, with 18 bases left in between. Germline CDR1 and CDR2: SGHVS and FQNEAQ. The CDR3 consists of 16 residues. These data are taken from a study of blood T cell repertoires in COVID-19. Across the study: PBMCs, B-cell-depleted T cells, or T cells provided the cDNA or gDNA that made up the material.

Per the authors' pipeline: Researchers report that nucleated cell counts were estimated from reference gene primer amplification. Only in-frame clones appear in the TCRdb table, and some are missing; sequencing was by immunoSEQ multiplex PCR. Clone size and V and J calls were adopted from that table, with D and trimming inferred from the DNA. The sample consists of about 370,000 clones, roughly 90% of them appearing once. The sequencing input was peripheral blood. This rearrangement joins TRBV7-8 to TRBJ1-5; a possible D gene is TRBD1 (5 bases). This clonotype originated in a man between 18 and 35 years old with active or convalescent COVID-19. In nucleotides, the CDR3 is TGTGCCAGCACCCGAAGGGCTTTAGGGGGCAATCAGCCCCAGCATTTT. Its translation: CASTRRALGGNQPQHF.